This TCR beta chain comes out of a study of early stage breast cancer tumors. The CDR3 is made up of 17 amino acids. The V gene end was trimmed by 5 bases and the J gene end by 3 bases; junction bases not matched to a gene: 12. Germline CDR1 and CDR2: SEHNR and FQNEAQ (reference sequence). Repertoires were generated with immunoSEQ multiplex PCR, while TCRdb's copy carries only in-frame clones and drops some. The sample contains 69,000 or so clones, approximately 80% of which appear only once. This clonotype originated in a person aged 40-50 years with breast cancer. V usage is TRBV7-9 and J usage is TRBJ2-2, with 7 bases fitting TRBD2. Sequenced sample: blood. Written as DNA, the CDR3 is TGTGCCAGCAGCCACCGGGCGGGCGGGAGCGACACCGGGGAGCTGTTTTTT. Translation gives CASSHRAGGSDTGELFF.